This TCR beta chain was sequenced in a study of shared T cell receptors in the human thymus. CDR1 is MGHDK, CDR2 SYGVNS, per germline. Trimming cost V 4 bases and J 2 bases, with 9 bases left between them. This CDR3 has 14 residues. This clone came up a few times. Assay: immunoSEQ multiplex PCR; the TCRdb copy retains only in-frame clones and omits some. The data contain about 660,000 clones, 88% of them seen just once; the ten biggest clones take up roughly 0.0097%. Another study also made use of these data, one on human thymus T cells. That source reports: Thymus was obtained from resections taken during corrective heart surgery.

This rearrangement joins TRBV25-1 to TRBJ1-3; no reliable D call. This TCR derives from a boy under two years old with a congenital heart defect. Sequencing was carried out using thymocytes. CDR3 DNA: TGTGCCAGCAGTGGTGGGGAGGCTGGAAACACCATATATTTT. This sequence encodes CASSGGEAGNTIYF.